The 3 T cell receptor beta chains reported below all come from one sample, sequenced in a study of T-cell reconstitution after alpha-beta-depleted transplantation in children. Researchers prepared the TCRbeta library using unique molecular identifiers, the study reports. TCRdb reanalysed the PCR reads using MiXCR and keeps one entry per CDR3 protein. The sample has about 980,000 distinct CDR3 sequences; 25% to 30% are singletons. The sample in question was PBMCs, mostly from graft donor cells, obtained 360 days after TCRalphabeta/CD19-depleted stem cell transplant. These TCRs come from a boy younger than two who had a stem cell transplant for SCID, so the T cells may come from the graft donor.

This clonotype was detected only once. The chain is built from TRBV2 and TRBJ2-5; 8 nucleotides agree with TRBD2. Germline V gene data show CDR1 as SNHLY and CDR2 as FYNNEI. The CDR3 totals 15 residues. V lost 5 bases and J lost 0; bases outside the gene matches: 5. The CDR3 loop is CASSQETSDQETQYF. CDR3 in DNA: TGTGCCAGCAGTCAAGAGACTAGCGACCAAGAGACCCAGTACTTC.

CDR3 sequence: CASSIGTGSSYEQYF. CDR3 sequence (DNA): TGTGCCAGTAGTATCGGGACAGGATCCTCCTACGAGCAGTACTTC. The chain has TRBV19 and TRBJ2-7; 8 bases line up with TRBD1. The V gene end was trimmed by 3 bases and the J gene end by 0 bases; junction bases not matched to a gene: 4. CDR3 length equals 15 residues. Germline CDR1 LNHDA, CDR2 SQIVND (reference sequence).

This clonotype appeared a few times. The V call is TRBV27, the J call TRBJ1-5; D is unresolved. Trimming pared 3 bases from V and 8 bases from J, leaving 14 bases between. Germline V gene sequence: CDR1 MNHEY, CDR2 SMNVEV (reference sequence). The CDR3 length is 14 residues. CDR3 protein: CASSFALSGEPQHF. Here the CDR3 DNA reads TGTGCCAGCAGTTTCGCCCTCAGTGGGGAGCCCCAGCATTTT.